This T cell receptor (beta chain) was recovered during a study of blood T cell repertoires in COVID-19. The overall study: Specimens from acute and convalescent COVID-19 originated in the United States, Italy and Spain. PBMCs, B-cell-depleted T cells, or T cells were the source of the cDNA or gDNA that made up the material.

TCRdb keeps only in-frame clones here, not all; method: immunoSEQ multiplex PCR. The data contain around 140,000 clones, about 85% of them singletons. The germline gives CDR1 MNHNY, CDR2 SVGAGI (reference sequence). The CDR3 is 11 residues long. Trimming removed 6 bases from V and 3 bases from J, with 6 bases in between. The chain couples TRBV6-6 to TRBJ2-7, with D uncertain. This clonotype originated in a human donor in a cohort sampled during active COVID-19. Sequencing was done on a sample of peripheral blood. CDR3 in DNA: TGTGCCAGCAGCCAGTACTACGAGCAGTACTTC. Its protein is CASSQYYEQYF.